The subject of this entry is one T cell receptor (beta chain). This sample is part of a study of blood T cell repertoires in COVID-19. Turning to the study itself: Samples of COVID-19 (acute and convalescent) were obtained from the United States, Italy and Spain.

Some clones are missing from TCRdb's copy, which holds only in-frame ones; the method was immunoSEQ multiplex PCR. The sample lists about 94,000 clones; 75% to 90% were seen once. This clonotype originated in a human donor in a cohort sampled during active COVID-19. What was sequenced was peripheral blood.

The CDR3, as DNA: TGTGCCAGTAGTATCCTACGCGGGGACCACTATGGCTACACCTTC. Protein sequence: CASSILRGDHYGYTF. The V call is TRBV19, the J call TRBJ1-2; a weak D match, TRBD1 (5 bases). The V end was cut by 3 bases, the J end by 3 bases, with 14 bases between. This CDR3 is 15 amino acids long. From germline, CDR1 is LNHDA and CDR2 SQIVND (reference sequence).